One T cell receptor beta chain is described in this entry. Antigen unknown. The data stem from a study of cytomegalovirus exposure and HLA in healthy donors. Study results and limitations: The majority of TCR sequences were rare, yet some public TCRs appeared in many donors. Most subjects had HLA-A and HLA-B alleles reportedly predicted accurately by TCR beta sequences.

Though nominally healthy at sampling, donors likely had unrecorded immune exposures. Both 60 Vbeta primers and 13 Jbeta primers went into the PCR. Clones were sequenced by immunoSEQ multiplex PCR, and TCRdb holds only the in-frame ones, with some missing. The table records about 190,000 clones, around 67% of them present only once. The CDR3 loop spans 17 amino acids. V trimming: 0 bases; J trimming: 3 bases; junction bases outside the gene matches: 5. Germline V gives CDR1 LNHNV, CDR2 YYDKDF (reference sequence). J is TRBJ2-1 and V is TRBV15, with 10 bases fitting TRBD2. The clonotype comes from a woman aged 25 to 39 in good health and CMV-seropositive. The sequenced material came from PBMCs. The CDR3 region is CATSREASGSLYNEQFF. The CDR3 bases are TGTGCCACCAGCAGAGAGGCTAGCGGGAGCCTCTACAATGAGCAGTTCTTC. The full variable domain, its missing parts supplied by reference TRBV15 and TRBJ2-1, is DAMVIQNPRYQVTQFGKPVTLSCSQTLNHNVMYWYQQKSSQAPKLLFHYYDKDFNNEADTPDNFQSRRPNTSFCFLDIRSPGLGDTAMYLCATSREASGSLYNEQFFGPGTRLTVL.